This T cell receptor (beta chain) was recovered during a study of shared T cell receptors in the human thymus. TCRdb keeps only in-frame clones here, not all; method: immunoSEQ multiplex PCR. The data hold 540,000 or so clones, with 78% observed a single time. This CDR3 has 15 amino acids. The V end was cut by 3 bases, the J end by 7 bases, with 15 bases between. Germline lookup yields CDR1 LGHNT and CDR2 FRNRAP. In addition, the sample was reused for a study of human thymus T cells.

The material sequenced was thymocytes. This TCR was sampled from a boy younger than two with a congenital heart defect. The chain carries TRBV12-5 and TRBJ2-2; the D gene is possibly TRBD2 (6 bases). The CDR3 loop reads CASGLETSIDGELFF. The CDR3 DNA is TGTGCTAGTGGTTTAGAGACTAGTATTGACGGGGAGCTGTTTTTT.